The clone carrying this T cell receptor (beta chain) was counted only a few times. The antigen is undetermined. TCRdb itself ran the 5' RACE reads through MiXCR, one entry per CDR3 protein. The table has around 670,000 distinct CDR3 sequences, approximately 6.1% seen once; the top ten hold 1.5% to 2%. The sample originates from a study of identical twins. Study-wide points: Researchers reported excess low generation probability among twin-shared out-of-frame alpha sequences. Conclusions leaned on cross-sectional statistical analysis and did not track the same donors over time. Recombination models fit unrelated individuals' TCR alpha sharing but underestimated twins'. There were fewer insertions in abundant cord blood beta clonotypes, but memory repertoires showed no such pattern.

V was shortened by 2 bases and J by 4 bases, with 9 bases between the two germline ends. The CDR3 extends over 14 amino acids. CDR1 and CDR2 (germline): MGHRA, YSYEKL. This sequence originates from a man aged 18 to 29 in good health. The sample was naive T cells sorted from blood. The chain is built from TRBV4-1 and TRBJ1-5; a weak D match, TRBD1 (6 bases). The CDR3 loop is CASSQMDSNQPQHF. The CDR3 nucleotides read TGCGCCAGCAGCCAAATGGACAGTAATCAGCCCCAGCATTTT.